This T cell receptor beta chain was identified during a study of blood T cells in healthy people across ages. Findings of the study overall: Older individuals had lower TCR beta diversity per million T cells (the decline was roughly linear). Strong correlation was found linking TCR beta diversity to naive T cell percentage.

From germline, CDR1 is LNHNV and CDR2 YYDKDF (reference sequence). The CDR3 is made up of 15 amino acids. Trimming cost V 5 bases and J 3 bases; bases outside gene matches: 8. Aged roughly 6 to 90, donors were systemically healthy Caucasians from Russia. A J-beta primer mix and a sample-barcoded 5' primer were used in a second PCR of about 7 to 12 cycles. Samples each returned at least 2.5 million CDR3-containing paired-end reads. TCRdb ran MiXCR on the 5' RACE reads and lists one entry per CDR3 protein. The sample has 890,000 or so distinct CDR3 sequences, approximately 59% seen once; the top ten hold about a quarter. About this clonotype itself: What it recognizes is unknown.

The V and J genes are TRBV15 and TRBJ1-2; 8 bases line up with TRBD1. Sequencing input: blood. The receptor comes from a man aged 25-45 years in good health. The CDR3 DNA sequence: TGTGCCACCAGCGGGACGACAGGGGCTCACTATGGCTACACCTTC. It yields the protein CATSGTTGAHYGYTF.